This TCR beta chain was recovered during a study of blood T cell repertoires in COVID-19. Across the whole study: Sources were T cells, B-cell-depleted T cells, or PBMCs; the material itself was cDNA or gDNA.

This CDR3 is built from 13 residues. Per germline, CDR1 KGHSH and CDR2 LQKENI. With V trimmed by 2 bases and J by 10 bases, 5 bases remained unmatched. As handled by the study authors: Nucleated cell number was recorded as an estimate derived from reference gene primer amplification. The assay was immunoSEQ multiplex PCR, and TCRdb's table has in-frame clones only and misses some. V and J calls and clone size are those listed in that table; D and trimming were worked out from the DNA. The table has over 40,000 clones, 91% seen once; the top ten hold around 6.4%. Sequencing was carried out using peripheral blood. The gene calls are TRBV18 and TRBJ1-2; 9 bases match TRBD1. The sequence came from a man aged 65 to 79 with active COVID-19. The CDR3 here is CASSPVGQGFYTF. CDR3 sequence (DNA): TGTGCCAGCTCACCAGTAGGACAGGGGTTCTACACCTTC.